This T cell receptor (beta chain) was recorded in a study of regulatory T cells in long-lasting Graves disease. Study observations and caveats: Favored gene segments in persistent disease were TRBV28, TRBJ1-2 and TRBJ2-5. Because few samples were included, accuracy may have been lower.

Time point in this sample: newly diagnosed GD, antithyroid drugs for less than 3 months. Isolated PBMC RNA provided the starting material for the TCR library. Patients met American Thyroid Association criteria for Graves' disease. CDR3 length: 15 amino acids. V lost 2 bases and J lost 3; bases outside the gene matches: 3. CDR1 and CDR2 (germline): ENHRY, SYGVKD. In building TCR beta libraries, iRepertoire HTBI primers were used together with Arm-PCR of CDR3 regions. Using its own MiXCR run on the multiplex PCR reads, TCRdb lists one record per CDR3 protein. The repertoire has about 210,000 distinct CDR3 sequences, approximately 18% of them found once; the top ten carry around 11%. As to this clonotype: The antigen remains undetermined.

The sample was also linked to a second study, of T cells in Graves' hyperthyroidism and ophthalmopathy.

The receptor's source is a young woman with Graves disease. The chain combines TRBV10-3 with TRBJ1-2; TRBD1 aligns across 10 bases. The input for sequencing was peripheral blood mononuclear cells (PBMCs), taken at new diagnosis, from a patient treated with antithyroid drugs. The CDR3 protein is CAISEKGTGDYGYTF. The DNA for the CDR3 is TGTGCCATCAGTGAGAAGGGGACAGGGGACTATGGCTACACCTTC.